The 23 T cell receptor beta chains listed next were all sequenced from one sample in a study of blood T cell repertoires in COVID-19. Sequencing was performed with immunoSEQ multiplex PCR; in TCRdb, only in-frame clones are kept and a portion is missing. Of about 220,000 clones listed, around 84% are singletons. Material for sequencing was peripheral blood. The receptor source for this set is a human donor in a cohort sampled during active COVID-19.

The V call is TRBV24-1, the J call TRBJ1-1; perhaps TRBD1 as D (5 bases). CDR1 is KGHDR and CDR2 is SFDVKD in the germline V gene. The CDR3 spans 15 residues. Trimming removed 2 bases from V and 3 bases from J, with 12 bases in between. The CDR3 loop reads CATSDWGVLYTEAFF. The CDR3 DNA is TGTGCCACCAGTGATTGGGGCGTTCTTTACACTGAAGCTTTCTTT.

This sequence joins TRBV5-1 and TRBJ1-6, with D tentatively TRBD1 (6 bases). V was shortened by 4 bases and J by 13 bases, with 15 bases between the two germline ends. Germline V gene data show CDR1 as SGHRS and CDR2 as YFSETQ. The CDR3 is 13 amino acids. The DNA for the CDR3 is TGCGCCAGCAGCCCACAAACAGGGTGGCCCCTCCACTTT. It codes for CASSPQTGWPLHF. The full variable domain, with the rest looked up from reference TRBV5-1 and TRBJ1-6, is KAGVTQTPRYLIKTRGQQVTLSCSPISGHRSVSWYQQTPGQGLQFLFEYFSETQRNKGNFPGRFSGRQFSNSRSEMNVSTLELGDSALYLCASSPQTGWPLHFGNGTRLTVT.

This clone occurred once. This CDR3 is CASSFPQGRYEQYF. The CDR3, as DNA: TGTGCCAGCAGTTTCCCACAGGGACGGTACGAGCAGTACTTC. The chain has TRBV28 and TRBJ2-7; weak D call: TRBD1 (6 bases). The CDR3 is 14 residues long. V gave up 3 bases and J gave up 4 bases, with 13 bases separating them. From germline, CDR1 is MDHEN and CDR2 SYDVKM. The whole variable domain, remainder taken from reference TRBV28 and TRBJ2-7, is DVKVTQSSRYLVKRTGEKVFLECVQDMDHENMFWYRQDPGLGLRLIYFSYDVKMKEKGDIPEGYSVSREKKERFSLILESASTNQTSMYLCASSFPQGRYEQYFGPGTRLTVT.

The chain couples TRBV10-1 to TRBJ2-7; 7 bases map to TRBD1. The germline gives CDR1 WNHNN, CDR2 SYGVQD (reference sequence). V shed 0 bases and J 1 base; nucleotides not matched to a gene: 0. The CDR3 loop spans 14 amino acids. The CDR3: CASSESGQSYEQYF. The CDR3 DNA sequence: TGCGCCAGCAGTGAGTCGGGACAGTCCTACGAGCAGTACTTC.

J is TRBJ1-4 and V is TRBV7-9; D might be TRBD1 (5 bases). V lost 5 bases to trimming and J lost 3 bases, with 13 bases between them. The germline V gene encodes CDR1 SEHNR and CDR2 FQNEAQ (reference sequence). CDR3 size: 15 residues. The CDR3 is CASSPLRRANEKLFF. The CDR3 DNA follows: TGTGCCAGCAGCCCACTGCGCAGGGCTAATGAAAAACTGTTTTTT.

J is TRBJ2-3 and V is TRBV19; D unresolved. V gave up 4 bases and J gave up 3 bases, with 11 bases separating them. The CDR3 length is 14 residues. Germline CDR1 reads LNHDA; CDR2 reads SQIVND (reference sequence). CDR3 sequence reads: CASSTTVHTDTQYF. The CDR3 nucleotides read TGTGCCAGTAGTACCACGGTGCATACAGATACGCAGTATTTT.

J is TRBJ1-6 and V is TRBV20-1; TRBD1 aligns across 11 bases. The V segment lost 3 bases and the J segment 7 bases; nucleotides outside the gene matches: 5. This CDR3 region has 15 residues. Germline CDR1 reads DFQATT; CDR2 reads SNEGSKA (reference sequence). In DNA, the CDR3 is TGCAGTGCTAGTAGGACAGGGGGCTCGAATTCACCCCTCCACTTT. Translation gives CSASRTGGSNSPLHF.

The chain has TRBV10-3 and TRBJ2-1; TRBD2 aligns across 10 bases. CDR1 and CDR2 (germline): ENHRY, SYGVKD. The CDR3 is 16 residues long. The V and J ends lost 5 bases and 8 bases, in that order; junction bases with no gene match: 12. CDR3 in DNA: TGTGCCATCAGTACCGGGACTAGCGCCCTGTTCGATGAGCAGTTCTTC. It yields the protein CAISTGTSALFDEQFF.

V is TRBV5-1 and J is TRBJ2-2, with D unclear. This CDR3 is 14 amino acids long. CDR1 and CDR2 (germline): SGHRS, YFSETQ. Between the trimmed V and J ends, which lost 0 bases and 2 bases, there was a span of 5 bases. CDR3 coding DNA: TGCGCCAGCAGCTTGGGAACAAACACCGGGGAGCTGTTTTTT. It specifies CASSLGTNTGELFF.

The chain employs TRBV7-6 and TRBJ2-2, with 8 bases fitting TRBD1. CDR1 and CDR2 (germline): SGHVS, FNYEAQ. The CDR3 consists of 15 residues. V gave up 0 bases and J gave up 6 bases; unmatched junction bases: 3. CDR3 region: CASSLAARGPGELFF. The CDR3 nucleotides are TGTGCCAGCAGCTTAGCGGCCAGGGGGCCCGGGGAGCTGTTTTTT.

This clone was counted ten times or more. V usage is TRBV21-1 and J usage is TRBJ2-1; TRBD1, the table's D call, lacks a check against the DNA. TRBV21-1 is an annotated pseudogene. The CDR3 is 15 amino acids. In DNA, the CDR3 is TGTGCCAGCAACCTGAGAGGGGACAGGGGAAATGAGCAGTTCTTC. It is translated as CASNLRGDRGNEQFF.

The chain couples TRBV11-1 to TRBJ1-2, with D possibly being TRBD1 (5 bases). Germline V gene lookup returns CDR1 SGHAT and CDR2 FQDESV (reference sequence). Trimming stripped 3 bases from V and 5 bases from J, with 7 bases between. CDR3 length equals 12 residues. The CDR3 is CASSLRTYGYTF. In nucleotides, the CDR3 is TGTGCCAGCAGCTTGCGGACATATGGCTACACCTTC.

The genes are TRBV4-3 and TRBJ1-1, with TRBD1 matching 9 bases. CDR1 and CDR2 from the germline V gene are LGHNA and YSLEER. The CDR3 is 15 amino acids. V dropped 5 bases and J dropped 1; count of bases not matched to a gene: 5. The CDR3 region has the DNA TGCGCCAGCAGCTTACAGGGGGCGGCGAACACTGAAGCTTTCTTT. Its protein product is CASSLQGAANTEAFF.

This chain links TRBV7-6 with TRBJ1-6; 7 bases align to TRBD1. Germline CDR1 and CDR2: SGHVS and FNYEAQ. This CDR3 is 15 amino acids long. Germline trimming cut 5 bases from V and 8 bases from J; bases unmatched to any gene: 9. The DNA for the CDR3 is TGTGCCAGCAGCCTGAGGCGCGGGACAGATTCACCCCTCCACTTT. Its protein is CASSLRRGTDSPLHF.

V is TRBV27 and J is TRBJ1-6; unclear D gene. The V gene's germline CDR1 is MNHEY and CDR2 SMNVEV (reference sequence). This CDR3 spans 15 amino acids. V was clipped by 0 bases and J by 10 bases, with 13 bases between them. CDR3 nucleotides: TGTGCCAGCAGTTTATCTTCCGGGTTTGGGTCACCCCTCCACTTT. Its protein product is CASSLSSGFGSPLHF.

This clone was detected only a few times. The V and J genes are TRBV7-2 and TRBJ2-1; a possible D gene is TRBD2 (5 bases). CDR1 and CDR2 from the germline V gene are SGHTA and FQGNSA. The CDR3 consists of 14 residues. Trimming took 2 bases from V and 5 from J, leaving 10 bases between them. CDR3 region: CASSLILADNEQFF. The CDR3 coding sequence is TGTGCCAGCAGCTTAATTCTAGCCGACAATGAGCAGTTCTTC.

The chain joins TRBV5-4 to TRBJ1-4; 10 bases match TRBD1. CDR1 and CDR2 (germline): SGHNT, YYREEE (reference sequence). Trimming removed 7 bases from V and 4 bases from J; junction bases left unmatched: 7. There are 15 residues in the CDR3. DNA of the CDR3: TGTGCCAGCGGAAGACAGGGGGCTGGTAATGAAAAACTGTTTTTT. Residues: CASGRQGAGNEKLFF.

The rearrangement links TRBV13 to TRBJ1-3; 8 positions agree with TRBD1. Germline V CDR1 and CDR2: PRHDT, FYEKMQ (reference sequence). CDR3 size: 14 residues. V was clipped by 5 bases and J by 4 bases; unmatched bases: 4. The CDR3 region is CASSAGTGGNTIYF. CDR3 DNA: TGTGCCAGCAGCGCCGGGACAGGAGGAAACACCATATATTTT.

The chain employs TRBV13 and TRBJ2-7; the match to TRBD1 covers 8 bases. The CDR3 runs to 14 residues. Germline assignment: CDR1 PRHDT and CDR2 FYEKMQ (reference sequence). V lost 4 bases to trimming and J lost 2 bases; unmatched junction nucleotides: 4. The CDR3 DNA follows: TGTGCCAGCAGCTCCGGGACAGGAGCCTACGAGCAGTACTTC. Its protein product is CASSSGTGAYEQYF.

The chain carries TRBV7-2 and TRBJ2-2; 9 bases align to TRBD2. The CDR3 loop spans 18 amino acids. Per germline, CDR1 SGHTA and CDR2 FQGNSA. With 0 bases clipped from V and 3 bases from J, the junction kept 8 bases outside the gene matches. DNA for the CDR3: TGTGCCAGCAGCTTAGCTGGCGGGAGGGCCCGCTACACCGGGGAGCTGTTTTTT. Translating gives CASSLAGGRARYTGELFF. The full variable domain, completed using reference TRBV7-2 and TRBJ2-2, is GAGVSQSPSNKVTEKGKDVELRCDPISGHTALYWYRQSLGQGLEFLIYFQGNSAPDKSGLPSDRFSAERTGGSVSTLTIQRTQQEDSAVYLCASSLAGGRARYTGELFFGEGSRLTVL.

V gene TRBV28 combines with J gene TRBJ2-7; D is unclear. This CDR3 contains 13 residues. V was trimmed by 5 bases and J by 2 bases, leaving 10 bases between them. CDR1 and CDR2 from the germline V gene are MDHEN and SYDVKM. The CDR3 sequence: CASSHTTAYEQYF. Written as DNA, the CDR3 is TGTGCCAGCAGTCATACCACGGCCTACGAGCAGTACTTC.

This chain uses TRBV4-3 with TRBJ1-4; 7 bases match TRBD1. V shed 0 bases and J 8 bases; nucleotides not matched to a gene: 3. Germline V gene lookup returns CDR1 LGHNA and CDR2 YSLEER. The CDR3 runs 14 residues. The CDR3 region has the DNA TGCGCCAGCAGCCAAGATTGGGGACAGGAAAAACTGTTTTTT. Amino acid sequence: CASSQDWGQEKLFF.

This clone showed up just a few times. The chain carries TRBV29-1 and TRBJ1-1; D is perhaps TRBD1 (5 bases). The germline V and J ends were trimmed by 4 bases and 5 bases, with 14 bases remaining between them. CDR1 is SQVTM, CDR2 ANQGSEA, per germline. The CDR3 loop spans 13 amino acids. The CDR3 nucleotides read TGCAGCGTTGCGGGGGGGGTAGGGACTGAAGCTTTCTTT. It translates to CSVAGGVGTEAFF. Based on the CDR3 plus reference TRBV29-1 and TRBJ1-1, the full variable domain is SAVISQKPSRDICQRGTSLTIQCQVDSQVTMMFWYRQQPGQSLTLIATANQGSEATYESGFVIDKFPISRPNLTFSTLTVSNMSPEDSSIYLCSVAGGVGTEAFFGQGTRLTVV.